The T cell receptor (beta chain) described here comes from a study of T-cell reconstitution after alpha-beta-depleted transplantation in children (dated by TCRdb to about 2016). At the level of the whole study: T-cell immune reconstitution after TCRalphabeta/CD19-depleted allogeneic hematopoietic cell transplantation in children was quantitatively tracked in the study by means of TCR repertoire profiling.

The library was generated by PCR. These reads were obtained on an Illumina HiSeq 2500. TCR library preparation used molecular barcoding, with unique molecular identifiers applied to normalize quantification of the TCRbeta repertoire. TCRdb cleaned the public reads at Q25 with fastp, built clones with MiXCR and kept in-frame beta chains. Identical CDR3 proteins give one entry, which carries the most common genes and DNA. Counted in this sample were 490,000 or so distinct CDR3 sequences; 9.5% to 15% of them appeared once. Jointly, the top ten make up about 5% of the sample. Comments on this clonotype: Its antigen has not been determined. It has no much larger one-base neighbor in the sample; base qualities were not kept.

The TCR originated in a human donor who donated a stem cell graft to a child with combined immunodeficiency. Sample: PBMCs from the stem cell graft donor, taken from the stem cell graft.

This receptor carries the CDR3 CASSPLDPTQGQYF. The sequenced DNA: TGTGCCAGCAGCCCTCTGGACCCCACCCAGGGGCAGTATTTT. In this chain, TRBV7-8 is recombined with TRBJ2-3; TRBD1 is perhaps the D gene, given 5 matching bases. V and J are truncated by 5 bases and 11 bases respectively, leaving an intervening sequence of 20 bases. The germline V gene provides CDR1 SGHVS and CDR2 FQNEAQ. Measured from the cysteine to the phenylalanine, the CDR3 is 14 residues long. The read is trimmed to its CDR3 DNA, 42 bases read in frame from base 1.